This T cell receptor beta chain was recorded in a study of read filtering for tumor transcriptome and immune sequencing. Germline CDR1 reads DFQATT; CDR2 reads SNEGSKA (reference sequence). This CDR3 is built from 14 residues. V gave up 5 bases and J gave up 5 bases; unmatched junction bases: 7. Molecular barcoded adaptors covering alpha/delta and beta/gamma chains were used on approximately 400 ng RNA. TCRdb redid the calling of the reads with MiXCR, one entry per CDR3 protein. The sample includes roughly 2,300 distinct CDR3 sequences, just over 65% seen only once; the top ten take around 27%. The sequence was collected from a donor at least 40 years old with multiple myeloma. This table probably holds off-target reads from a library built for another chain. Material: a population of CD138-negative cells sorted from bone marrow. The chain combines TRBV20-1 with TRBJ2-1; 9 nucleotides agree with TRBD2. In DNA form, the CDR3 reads TGCAGTGCTGTCGTAGCGGGAGCCAACAATGAGCAGTTCTTC. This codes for CSAVVAGANNEQFF.